What follows describes a single T cell receptor (beta chain). This sample is part of a study of blood T cell repertoires in COVID-19. Study summary: Samples representing acute and convalescent COVID-19 were sourced from the United States, Italy and Spain. Sources were T cells, B-cell-depleted T cells, or PBMCs; the material itself was cDNA or gDNA.

Authors' methods: Amplification of reference gene primers was used by the study to estimate nucleated cell counts. Sequencing was performed with immunoSEQ multiplex PCR; in TCRdb, only in-frame clones are kept and a portion is missing. The V and J calls and clone size come from that table; D and trimming were worked out from the DNA. The table has 65,000 to 75,000 clones, roughly 89% seen once. Germline loops: CDR1 LGHDT, CDR2 YNNKEL (reference sequence). V lost 4 bases and J lost 5; bases outside the gene matches: 8. The CDR3 contains 16 residues. This chain joins TRBV3-1 (or the pseudogene TRBV3-2) and TRBJ2-3; 11 positions agree with TRBD2. Sequencing was done on a sample of peripheral blood. The clonotype originates from a woman between 45 and 60 years old with active COVID-19. As DNA, the CDR3 is TGTGCCAGCAGCCCGACTAGCGGGATGTGGGGAGATACGCAGTATTTT. Encoded protein: CASSPTSGMWGDTQYF.